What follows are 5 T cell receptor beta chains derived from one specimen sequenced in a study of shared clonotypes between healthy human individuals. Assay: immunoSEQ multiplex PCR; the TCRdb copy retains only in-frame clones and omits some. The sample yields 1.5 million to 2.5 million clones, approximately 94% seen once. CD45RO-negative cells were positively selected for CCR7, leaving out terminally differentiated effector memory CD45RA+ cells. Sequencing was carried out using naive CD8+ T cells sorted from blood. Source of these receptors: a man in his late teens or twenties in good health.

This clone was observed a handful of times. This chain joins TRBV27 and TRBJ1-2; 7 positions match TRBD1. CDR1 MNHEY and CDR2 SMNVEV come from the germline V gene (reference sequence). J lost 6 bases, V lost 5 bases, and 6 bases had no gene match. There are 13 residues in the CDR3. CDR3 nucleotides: TGTGCCAGCAGTGGACAGGCGAGGGATGGCTACACCTTC. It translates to CASSGQARDGYTF.

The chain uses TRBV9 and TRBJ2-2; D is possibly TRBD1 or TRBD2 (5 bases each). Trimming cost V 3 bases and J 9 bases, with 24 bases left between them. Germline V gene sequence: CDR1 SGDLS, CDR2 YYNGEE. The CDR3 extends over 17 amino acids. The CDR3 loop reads CASSATSGTDFFRELFF. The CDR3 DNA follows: TGTGCCAGCAGCGCGACCTCCGGGACCGACTTTTTCCGGGAGCTGTTTTTT.

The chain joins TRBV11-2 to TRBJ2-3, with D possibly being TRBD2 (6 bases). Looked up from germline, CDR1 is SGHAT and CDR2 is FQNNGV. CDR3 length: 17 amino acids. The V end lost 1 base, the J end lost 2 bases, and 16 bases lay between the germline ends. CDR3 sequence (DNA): TGTGCCAGCAGCTTAGCTCCCCTTGGGGGGTCCACAGATACGCAGTATTTT. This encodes CASSLAPLGGSTDTQYF.

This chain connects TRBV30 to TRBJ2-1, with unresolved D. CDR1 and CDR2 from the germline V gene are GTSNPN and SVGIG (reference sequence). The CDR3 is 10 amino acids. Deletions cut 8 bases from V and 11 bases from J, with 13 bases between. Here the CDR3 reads CAGHGPQQFF. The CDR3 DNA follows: TGTGCCGGGCATGGCCCCCAGCAGTTCTTC.

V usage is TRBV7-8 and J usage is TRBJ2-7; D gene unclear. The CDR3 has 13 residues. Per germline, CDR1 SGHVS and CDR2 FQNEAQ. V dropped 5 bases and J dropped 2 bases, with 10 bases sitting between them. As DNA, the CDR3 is TGTGCCAGCAGCACGCAGGAAGCCTACGAGCAGTACTTC. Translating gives CASSTQEAYEQYF.